The 6 T cell receptor beta chains listed next were all sequenced from one sample in a study of shared T cell receptors in the human thymus. TCRdb keeps only in-frame clones here, not all; method: immunoSEQ multiplex PCR. The table has hundreds of thousands of clones, around 93% seen once. Sequences were obtained from thymocytes. The receptors here all came from a human donor.

This sequence joins TRBV28 and TRBJ2-1, with D hard to call. The germline gives CDR1 MDHEN, CDR2 SYDVKM. There are 13 residues in the CDR3. V was trimmed by 4 bases and J by 7 bases, leaving 11 bases between them. The CDR3 protein is CASSSRSENEQFF. The CDR3 region has the DNA TGTGCCAGCAGTTCAAGGTCCGAGAATGAGCAGTTCTTC. Full variable domain (outside the CDR3, taken from reference TRBV28 and TRBJ2-1): DVKVTQSSRYLVKRTGEKVFLECVQDMDHENMFWYRQDPGLGLRLIYFSYDVKMKEKGDIPEGYSVSREKKERFSLILESASTNQTSMYLCASSSRSENEQFFGPGTRLTVL.

The V and J genes are TRBV5-1 and TRBJ2-5, with D maybe TRBD2 (5 bases). The CDR3 consists of 12 residues. The germline V and J ends were trimmed by 3 bases and 5 bases, with 8 bases remaining between them. CDR1 is SGHRS and CDR2 is YFSETQ in the germline V gene. The CDR3 nucleotides read TGCGCCAGCAGCTACGGACTTGAGACCCAGTACTTC. Translating it yields CASSYGLETQYF.

This clone was detected once. The V and J genes are TRBV28 and TRBJ2-7; 12 nucleotides align to TRBD2. The CDR3 covers 15 residues. V lost 7 bases to trimming and J lost 7 bases; unmatched junction nucleotides: 11. Germline loops: CDR1 MDHEN, CDR2 SYDVKM. The CDR3 DNA reads as TGTGCCAGCAATCCCAAGACTAGCGGGAGAGGGGAGCAGTACTTC. Its translation is CASNPKTSGRGEQYF.

The J gene is TRBJ2-7, the V gene TRBV28; no definite D call. Per the germline V gene, CDR1 is MDHEN and CDR2 is SYDVKM. The V gene lost 7 bases and the J gene lost 6 bases, with 10 bases spanning the gap. This CDR3 region has 11 residues. CDR3 in DNA: TGTGCCAGCACTTACGGTTTCGAGCAGTACTTC. Translation: CASTYGFEQYF.

Only one count was recorded for this clone. This sequence joins TRBV28 and TRBJ2-7, with 7 bases lining up with TRBD1. Germline CDR1 reads MDHEN; CDR2 reads SYDVKM. This CDR3 is built from 14 residues. J lost 5 bases, V lost 3 bases, and 7 bases had no gene match. The CDR3 region has the DNA TGTGCCAGCAGTTTCCCAGGGGGTACGAACGAGCAGTACTTC. It is translated as CASSFPGGTNEQYF.

The chain joins TRBV28 to TRBJ2-1; D may match TRBD1 or TRBD2 (5 bases each). The CDR3 totals 15 residues. Germline CDR1 reads MDHEN; CDR2 reads SYDVKM. With 7 bases removed from V and 7 bases from J, the gap between germline ends came to 20 bases. This chain's CDR3 is CASNGRDLGPNEQFF. The CDR3 coding sequence is TGTGCCAGCAACGGCCGGGACCTGGGACCGAATGAGCAGTTCTTC.